This T cell receptor (beta chain) was captured by sequencing in a study of shared clonotypes between healthy human individuals. V gave up 4 bases and J gave up 0 bases, with 10 bases separating them. The V gene's germline CDR1 is LGHNA and CDR2 YSLEER. CDR3 size: 15 residues. Repertoires were generated with immunoSEQ multiplex PCR, while TCRdb's copy carries only in-frame clones and drops some. The profile shows 2 million to 2.5 million clones, 85% to 95% of them singletons. The chain links TRBV4-3 to TRBJ2-1; D not certain. The sample taken for sequencing was naive CD4+ T cells from PBMCs. Subset in this sample: CD45RA+ positively selected. This receptor was obtained from a man between 18 and 29 years old in good health. Some clones in this sample may be carry-over from other donors' samples. The CDR3 spells CASSPTTSSYNEQFF. The DNA of the CDR3 is TGCGCCAGCAGCCCGACCACGAGCTCCTACAATGAGCAGTTCTTC.